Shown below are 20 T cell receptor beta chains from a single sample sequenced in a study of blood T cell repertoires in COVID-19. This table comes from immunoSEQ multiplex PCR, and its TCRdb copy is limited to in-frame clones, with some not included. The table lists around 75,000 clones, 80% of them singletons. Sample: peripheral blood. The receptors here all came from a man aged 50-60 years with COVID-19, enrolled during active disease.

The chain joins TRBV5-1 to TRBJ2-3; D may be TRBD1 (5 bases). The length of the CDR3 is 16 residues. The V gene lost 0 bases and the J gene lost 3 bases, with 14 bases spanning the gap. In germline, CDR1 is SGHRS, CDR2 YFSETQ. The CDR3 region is CASSLGFVRVTDTQYF. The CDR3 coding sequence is TGCGCCAGCAGCTTGGGCTTTGTCAGGGTGACAGATACGCAGTATTTT.

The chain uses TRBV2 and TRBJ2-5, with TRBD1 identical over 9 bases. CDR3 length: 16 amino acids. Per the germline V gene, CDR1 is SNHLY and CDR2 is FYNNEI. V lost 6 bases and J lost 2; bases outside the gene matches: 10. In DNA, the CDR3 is TGTGCCAGCAGGGCCAGGGGACAGGGTGAGCAAGAGACCCAGTACTTC. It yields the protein CASRARGQGEQETQYF.

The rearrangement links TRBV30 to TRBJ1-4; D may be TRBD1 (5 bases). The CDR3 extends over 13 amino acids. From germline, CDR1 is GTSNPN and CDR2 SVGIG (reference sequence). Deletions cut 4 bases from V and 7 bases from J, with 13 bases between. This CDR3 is CAWMGQIGEKLFF. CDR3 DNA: TGTGCCTGGATGGGGCAGATAGGTGAAAAACTGTTTTTT.

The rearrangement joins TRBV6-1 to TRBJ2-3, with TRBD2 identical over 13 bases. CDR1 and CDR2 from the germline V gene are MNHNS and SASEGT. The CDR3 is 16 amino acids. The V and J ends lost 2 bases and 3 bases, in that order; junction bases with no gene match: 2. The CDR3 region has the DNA TGTGCCAGCAGTGAAACTAGCGGGAGGGGAACAGATACGCAGTATTTT. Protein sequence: CASSETSGRGTDTQYF.

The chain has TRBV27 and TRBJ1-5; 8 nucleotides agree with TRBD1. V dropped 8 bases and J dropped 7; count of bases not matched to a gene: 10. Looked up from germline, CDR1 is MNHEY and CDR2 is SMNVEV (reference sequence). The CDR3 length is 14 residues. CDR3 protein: CASSLQGARQPQHF. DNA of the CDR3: TGTGCCAGCTCTCTTCAGGGGGCGAGGCAGCCCCAGCATTTT.

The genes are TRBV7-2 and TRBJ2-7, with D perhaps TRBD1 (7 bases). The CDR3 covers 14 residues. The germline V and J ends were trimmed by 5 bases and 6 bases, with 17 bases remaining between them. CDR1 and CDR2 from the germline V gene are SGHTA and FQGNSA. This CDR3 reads CASSPRQGGLEQYF. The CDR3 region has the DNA TGTGCCAGCAGCCCCCGACAGGGAGGTCTCGAGCAGTACTTC.

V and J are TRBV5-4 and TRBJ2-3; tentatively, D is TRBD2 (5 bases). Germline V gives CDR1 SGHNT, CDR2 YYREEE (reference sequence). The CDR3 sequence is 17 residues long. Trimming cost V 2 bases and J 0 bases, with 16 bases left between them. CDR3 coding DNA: TGTGCCAGCAGCTTAGGGTCGAGCGGAGCTAGCACAGATACGCAGTATTTT. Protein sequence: CASSLGSSGASTDTQYF. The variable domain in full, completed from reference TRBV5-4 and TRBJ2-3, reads ETGVTQSPTHLIKTRGQQVTLRCSSQSGHNTVSWYQQALGQGPQFIFQYYREEENGRGNFPPRFSGLQFPNYSSELNVNALELDDSALYLCASSLGSSGASTDTQYFGPGTRLTVL.

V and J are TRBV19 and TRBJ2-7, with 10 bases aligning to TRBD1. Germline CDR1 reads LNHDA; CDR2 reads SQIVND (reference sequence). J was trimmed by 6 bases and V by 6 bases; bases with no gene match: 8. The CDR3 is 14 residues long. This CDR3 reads CASSSDRGRFEQYF. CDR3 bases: TGTGCCAGTAGCTCGGACAGGGGGAGGTTCGAGCAGTACTTC.

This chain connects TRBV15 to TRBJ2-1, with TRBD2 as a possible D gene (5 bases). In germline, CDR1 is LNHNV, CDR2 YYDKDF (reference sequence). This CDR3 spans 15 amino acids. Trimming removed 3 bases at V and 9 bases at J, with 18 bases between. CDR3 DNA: TGTGCCACCAGCAGCAACCTTCGGGTGGGGAGTGAGCAGTTCTTC. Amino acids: CATSSNLRVGSEQFF.

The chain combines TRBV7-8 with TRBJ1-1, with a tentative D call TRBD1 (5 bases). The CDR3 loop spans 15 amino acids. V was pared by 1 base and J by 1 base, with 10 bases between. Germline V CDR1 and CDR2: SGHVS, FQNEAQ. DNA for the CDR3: TGTGCCAGCAGCTTAGTAAGACAGCAGAACACTGAAGCTTTCTTT. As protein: CASSLVRQQNTEAFF.

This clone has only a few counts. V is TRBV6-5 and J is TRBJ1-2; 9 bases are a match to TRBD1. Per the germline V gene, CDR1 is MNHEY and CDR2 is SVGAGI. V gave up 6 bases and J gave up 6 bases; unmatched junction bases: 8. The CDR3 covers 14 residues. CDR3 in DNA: TGTGCCAGCAGGCCCCAACAGGGGGCAAATGGCTACACCTTC. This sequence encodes CASRPQQGANGYTF.

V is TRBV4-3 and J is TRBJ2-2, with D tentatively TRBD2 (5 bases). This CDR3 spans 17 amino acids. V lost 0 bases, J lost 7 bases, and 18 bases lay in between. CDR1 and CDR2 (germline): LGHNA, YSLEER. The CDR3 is CASSQELGEAPYGELFF. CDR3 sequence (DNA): TGCGCCAGCAGCCAAGAGCTCGGGGAAGCCCCCTACGGGGAGCTGTTTTTT.

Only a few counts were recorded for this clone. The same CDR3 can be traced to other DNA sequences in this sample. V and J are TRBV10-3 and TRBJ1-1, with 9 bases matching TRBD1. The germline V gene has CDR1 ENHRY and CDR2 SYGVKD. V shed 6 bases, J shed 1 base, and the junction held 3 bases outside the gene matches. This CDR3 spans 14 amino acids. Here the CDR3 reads CAISTGQGNTEAFF. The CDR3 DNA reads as TGTGCCATCAGCACGGGACAGGGGAACACTGAAGCTTTCTTT.

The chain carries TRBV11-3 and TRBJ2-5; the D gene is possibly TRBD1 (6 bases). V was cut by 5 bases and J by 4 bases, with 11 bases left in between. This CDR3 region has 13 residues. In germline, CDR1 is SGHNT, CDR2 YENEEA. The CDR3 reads CASSPTGRETQYF. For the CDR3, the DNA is TGTGCCAGCAGCCCTACAGGGCGAGAGACCCAGTACTTC.

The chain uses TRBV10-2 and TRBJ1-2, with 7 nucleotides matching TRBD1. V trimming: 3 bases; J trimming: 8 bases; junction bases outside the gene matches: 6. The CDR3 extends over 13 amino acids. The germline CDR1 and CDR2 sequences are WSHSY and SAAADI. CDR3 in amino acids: CASSDNRGGGYTF. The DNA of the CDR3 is TGCGCCAGCAGTGACAACAGGGGAGGCGGCTACACCTTC.

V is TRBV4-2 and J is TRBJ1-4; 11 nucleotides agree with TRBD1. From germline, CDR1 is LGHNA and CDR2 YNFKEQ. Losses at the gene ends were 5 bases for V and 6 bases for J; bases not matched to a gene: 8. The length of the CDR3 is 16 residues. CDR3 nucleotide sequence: TGTGCCAGCAGCAAAACCGGGACAGGGGGGGATGAAAAACTGTTTTTT. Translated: CASSKTGTGGDEKLFF.

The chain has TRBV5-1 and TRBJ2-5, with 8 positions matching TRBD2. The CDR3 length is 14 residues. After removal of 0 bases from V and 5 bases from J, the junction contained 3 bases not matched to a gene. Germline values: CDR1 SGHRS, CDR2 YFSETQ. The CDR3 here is CASSLGLARETQYF. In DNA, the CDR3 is TGCGCCAGCAGCTTGGGACTAGCGCGGGAGACCCAGTACTTC.

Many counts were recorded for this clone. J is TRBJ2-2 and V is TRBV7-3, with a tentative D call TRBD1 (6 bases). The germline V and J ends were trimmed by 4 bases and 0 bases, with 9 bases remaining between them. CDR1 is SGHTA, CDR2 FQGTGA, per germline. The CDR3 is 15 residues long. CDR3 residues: CASSSGQANTGELFF. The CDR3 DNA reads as TGTGCCAGCAGCTCGGGACAAGCGAACACCGGGGAGCTGTTTTTT.

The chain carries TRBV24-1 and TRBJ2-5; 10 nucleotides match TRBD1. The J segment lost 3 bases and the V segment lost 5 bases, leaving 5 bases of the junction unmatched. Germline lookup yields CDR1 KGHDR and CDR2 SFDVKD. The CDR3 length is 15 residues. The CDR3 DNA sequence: TGTGCCACCAGTGGGGGGACAGGGGTAAAAGAGACCCAGTACTTC. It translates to CATSGGTGVKETQYF.

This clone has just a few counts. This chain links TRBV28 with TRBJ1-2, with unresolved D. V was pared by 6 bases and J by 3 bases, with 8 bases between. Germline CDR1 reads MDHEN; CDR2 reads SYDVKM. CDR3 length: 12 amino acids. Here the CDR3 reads CASSGSHYGYTF. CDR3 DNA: TGTGCCAGCAGCGGGAGTCACTATGGCTACACCTTC.